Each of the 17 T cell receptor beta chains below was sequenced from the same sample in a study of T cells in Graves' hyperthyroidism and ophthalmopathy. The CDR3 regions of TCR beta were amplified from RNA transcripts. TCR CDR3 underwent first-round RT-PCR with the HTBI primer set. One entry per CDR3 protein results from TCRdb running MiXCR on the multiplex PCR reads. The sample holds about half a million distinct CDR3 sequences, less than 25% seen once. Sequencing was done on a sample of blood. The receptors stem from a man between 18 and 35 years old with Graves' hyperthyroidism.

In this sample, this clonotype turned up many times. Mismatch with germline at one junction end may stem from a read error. The CDR3 here is CSASGGKESQYF. The CDR3 nucleotides read TGCAGTGCTAGTGGGGGGAAAGAGAGCCAGTACTTC. The chain is built from TRBV20-1 and TRBJ2-5, with D possibly TRBD2 on 6 matching bases. Germline CDR1 is DFQATT and CDR2 is SNEGSKA (reference sequence). This CDR3 is built from 12 residues.

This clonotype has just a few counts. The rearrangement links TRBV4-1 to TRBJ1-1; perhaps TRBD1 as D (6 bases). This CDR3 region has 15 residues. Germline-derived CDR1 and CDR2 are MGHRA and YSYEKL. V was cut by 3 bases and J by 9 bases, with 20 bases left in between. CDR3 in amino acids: CASSHPAGEKRQAFF. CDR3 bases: TGCGCCAGCAGCCATCCCGCAGGGGAGAAAAGGCAAGCTTTCTTT.

CDR3 amino acids: CASSYSIPAGATNTGELFF. Written as DNA, the CDR3 is TGTGCCAGCAGTTACTCGATTCCGGCAGGCGCTACGAACACCGGGGAGCTGTTTTTT. The V call is TRBV6-2 or TRBV6-3, the J call TRBJ2-2, with D unclear. Germline lookup yields CDR1 MNHEY and CDR2 SVGEGT. The CDR3 runs to 19 residues. V gave up 0 bases and J gave up 0 bases, with 17 bases separating them.

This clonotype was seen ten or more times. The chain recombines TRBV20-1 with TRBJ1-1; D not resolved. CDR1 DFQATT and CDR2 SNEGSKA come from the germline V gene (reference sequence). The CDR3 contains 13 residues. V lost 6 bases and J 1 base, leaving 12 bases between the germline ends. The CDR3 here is CSARPGWNTEAFF. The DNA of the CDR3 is TGCAGTGCCCGACCCGGCTGGAACACTGAAGCTTTCTTT.

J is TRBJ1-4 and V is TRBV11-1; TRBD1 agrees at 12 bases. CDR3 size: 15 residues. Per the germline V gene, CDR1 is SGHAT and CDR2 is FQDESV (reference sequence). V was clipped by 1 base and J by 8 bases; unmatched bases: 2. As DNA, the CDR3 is TGTGCCAGCAGCTTAGGGGACAGGGGGCTCGAAAAACTGTTTTTT. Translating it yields CASSLGDRGLEKLFF.

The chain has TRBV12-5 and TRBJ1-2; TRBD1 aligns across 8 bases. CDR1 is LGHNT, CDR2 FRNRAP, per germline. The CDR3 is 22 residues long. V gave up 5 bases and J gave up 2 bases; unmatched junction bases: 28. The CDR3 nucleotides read TGTGCTAGTGGTCGTGGACAGGGCTCGATTGGTCCTCAGGAACCGAACAACTATGGCTACACCTTC. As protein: CASGRGQGSIGPQEPNNYGYTF.

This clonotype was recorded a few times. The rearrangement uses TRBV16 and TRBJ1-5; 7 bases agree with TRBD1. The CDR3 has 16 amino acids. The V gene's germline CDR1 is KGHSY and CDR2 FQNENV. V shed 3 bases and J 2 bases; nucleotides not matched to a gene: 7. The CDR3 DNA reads TGTGCCAGCAGCCAGACAGGGAACCCGGGCAATCAGCCCCAGCATTTT. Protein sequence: CASSQTGNPGNQPQHF.

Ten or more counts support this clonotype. In DNA, the CDR3 is TGTGCCAGCAGCGCCCCCGGGAGGACCAACTATGGCTACACCTTC. Its protein product is CASSAPGRTNYGYTF. This chain uses TRBV9 with TRBJ1-2, with unresolved D. V was cut by 3 bases and J by 2 bases, with 14 bases left in between. Germline V gene sequence: CDR1 SGDLS, CDR2 YYNGEE. The CDR3 extends over 15 amino acids.

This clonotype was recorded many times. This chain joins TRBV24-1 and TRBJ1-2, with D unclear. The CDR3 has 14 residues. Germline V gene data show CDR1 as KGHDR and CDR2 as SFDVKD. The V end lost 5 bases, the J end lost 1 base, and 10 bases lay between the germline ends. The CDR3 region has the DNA TGTGCCACCAGTGCCCGGACGGTTAACTATGGCTACACCTTC. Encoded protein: CATSARTVNYGYTF.

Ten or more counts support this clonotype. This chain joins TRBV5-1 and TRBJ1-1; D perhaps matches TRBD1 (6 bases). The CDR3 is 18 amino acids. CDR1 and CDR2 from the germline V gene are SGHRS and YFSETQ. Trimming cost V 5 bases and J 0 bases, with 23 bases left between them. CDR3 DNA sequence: TGCGCCAGCAGACGCCATTACAGGGCACAGGTCGTGAACACTGAAGCTTTCTTT. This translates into CASRRHYRAQVVNTEAFF.

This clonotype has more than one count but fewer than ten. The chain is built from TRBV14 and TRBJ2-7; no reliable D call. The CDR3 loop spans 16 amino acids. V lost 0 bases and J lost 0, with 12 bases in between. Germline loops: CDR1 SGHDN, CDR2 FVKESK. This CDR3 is CASSQDSTRDSYEQYF. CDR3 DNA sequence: TGTGCCAGCAGCCAAGATTCTACCAGAGACTCCTACGAGCAGTACTTC. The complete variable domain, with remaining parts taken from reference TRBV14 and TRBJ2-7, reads EAGVTQFPSHSVIEKGQTVTLRCDPISGHDNLYWYRRVMGKEIKFLLHFVKESKQDESGMPNNRFLAERTGGTYSTLKVQPAELEDSGVYFCASSQDSTRDSYEQYFGPGTRLTVT.

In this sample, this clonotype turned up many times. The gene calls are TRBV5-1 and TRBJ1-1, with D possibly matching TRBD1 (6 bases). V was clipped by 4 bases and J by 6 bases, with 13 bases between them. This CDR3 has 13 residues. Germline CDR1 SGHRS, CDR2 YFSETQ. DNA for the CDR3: TGCGCCAGCAGCCTCCATACAGGGTCTGAAGCTTTCTTT. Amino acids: CASSLHTGSEAFF.

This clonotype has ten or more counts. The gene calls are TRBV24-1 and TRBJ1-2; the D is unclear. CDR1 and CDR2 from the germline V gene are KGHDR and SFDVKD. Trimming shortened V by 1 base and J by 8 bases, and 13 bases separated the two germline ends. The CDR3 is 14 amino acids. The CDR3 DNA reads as TGTGCCACCAGTGATTTCGCGGCCACGACAGGCTACACCTTC. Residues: CATSDFAATTGYTF.

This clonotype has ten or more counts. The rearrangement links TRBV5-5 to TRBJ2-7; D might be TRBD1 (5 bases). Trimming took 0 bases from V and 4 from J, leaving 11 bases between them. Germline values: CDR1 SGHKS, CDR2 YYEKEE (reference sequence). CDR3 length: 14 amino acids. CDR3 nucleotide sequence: TGTGCCAGCAGCTTGGTGGGGCAAGTATACGAGCAGTACTTC. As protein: CASSLVGQVYEQYF.

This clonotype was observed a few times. CDR3 region: CASSPRGTLGQPQHF. CDR3 nucleotides: TGTGCCAGCAGCCCAAGGGGCACCTTAGGGCAGCCCCAGCATTTT. The V call is TRBV9, the J call TRBJ1-5, with TRBD1 as a possible D gene (5 bases). From germline, CDR1 is SGDLS and CDR2 YYNGEE. V lost 4 bases to trimming and J lost 7 bases, with 18 bases between them. This CDR3 region has 15 residues.

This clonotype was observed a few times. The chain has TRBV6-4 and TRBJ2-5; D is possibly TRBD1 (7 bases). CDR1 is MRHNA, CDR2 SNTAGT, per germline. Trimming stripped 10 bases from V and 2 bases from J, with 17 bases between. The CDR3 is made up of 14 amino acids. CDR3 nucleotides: TGTGCCACCAGGGGGGCGCGGGGACAAGAGACCCAGTACTTC. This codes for CATRGARGQETQYF.

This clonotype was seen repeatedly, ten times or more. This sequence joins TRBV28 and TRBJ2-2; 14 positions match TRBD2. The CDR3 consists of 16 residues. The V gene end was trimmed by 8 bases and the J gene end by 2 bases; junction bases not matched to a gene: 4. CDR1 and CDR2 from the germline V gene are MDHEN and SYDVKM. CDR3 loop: CASRLAGGSNTGELFF. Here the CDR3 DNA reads TGTGCCAGCCGACTAGCGGGGGGGTCTAACACCGGGGAGCTGTTTTTT.